The clone carrying this T cell receptor (beta chain) was recorded at least ten times. cDNA was made by 5'RACE with 10-nucleotide random UMIs. MiXCR was run by TCRdb on the 5' RACE reads, yielding one entry per CDR3 protein. The table shows 78,000 or so distinct CDR3 sequences, with 5% to 5.5% occurring only once. The data derive from a study of neurological immune-mediated disorders. There are 15 residues in the CDR3. The V gene's germline CDR1 is SGHDT and CDR2 YYEEEE. The V gene lost 0 bases and the J gene lost 7 bases, with 14 bases spanning the gap. This receptor was taken from a woman between 25 and 40 years old with multiple sclerosis. The sample was PBMCs. The rearrangement joins TRBV5-6 to TRBJ2-1; possible D gene TRBD2, 5 bases. CDR3 sequence reads: CASSLGTPPLNEQFF. In DNA form, the CDR3 reads TGTGCCAGCAGCTTGGGGACTCCCCCTCTAAATGAGCAGTTCTTC. The variable domain in full, completed from reference TRBV5-6 and TRBJ2-1, reads DAGVTQSPTHLIKTRGQQVTLRCSPKSGHDTVSWYQQALGQGPQFIFQYYEEEERQRGNFPDRFSGHQFPNYSSELNVNALLLGDSALYLCASSLGTPPLNEQFFGPGTRLTVL.